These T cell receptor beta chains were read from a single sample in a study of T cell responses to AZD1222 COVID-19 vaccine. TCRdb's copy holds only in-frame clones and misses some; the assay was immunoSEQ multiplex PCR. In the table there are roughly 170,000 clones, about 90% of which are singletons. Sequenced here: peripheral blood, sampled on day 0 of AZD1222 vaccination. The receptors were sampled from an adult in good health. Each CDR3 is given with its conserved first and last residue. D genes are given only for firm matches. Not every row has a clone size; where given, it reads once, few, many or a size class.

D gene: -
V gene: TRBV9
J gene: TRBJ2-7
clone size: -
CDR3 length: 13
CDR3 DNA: TGTGCCAGCAGCACCCAGTCCGGACACGAGCAGTACTTC
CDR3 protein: CASSTQSGHEQYF

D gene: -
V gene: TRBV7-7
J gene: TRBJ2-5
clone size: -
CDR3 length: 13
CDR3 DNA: TGTGCTAGCAGCTCGCCGGGACTGGAGACCCAGTACTTC
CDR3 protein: CASSSPGLETQYF

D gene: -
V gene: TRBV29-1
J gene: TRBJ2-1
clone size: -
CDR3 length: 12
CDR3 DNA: TGCAGCGTTGACAGGAGAGGCGATGAGCAGTTCTTC
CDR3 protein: CSVDRRGDEQFF

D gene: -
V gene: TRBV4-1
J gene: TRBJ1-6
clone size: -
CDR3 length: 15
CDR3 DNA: TGCGCCAGCAGCCAAGAACCGACAGGCCATTCACCCCTCCACTTT
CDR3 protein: CASSQEPTGHSPLHF

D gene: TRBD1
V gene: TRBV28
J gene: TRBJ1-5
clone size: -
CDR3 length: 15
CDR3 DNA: TGTGCCAGCAGCCCTTTGGACAGGGGGAATCAGCCCCAGCATTTT
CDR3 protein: CASSPLDRGNQPQHF

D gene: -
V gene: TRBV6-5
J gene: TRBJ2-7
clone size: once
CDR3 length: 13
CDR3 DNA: TGTGCCAGCAAGAGAGGGGCCTACTACGAGCAGTACTTC
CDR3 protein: CASKRGAYYEQYF

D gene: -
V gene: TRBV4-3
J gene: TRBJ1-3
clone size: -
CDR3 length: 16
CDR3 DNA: TGCGCCAGCAGCCAAGCCCCCCCAGGGACTGGAAACACCATATATTTT
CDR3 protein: CASSQAPPGTGNTIYF

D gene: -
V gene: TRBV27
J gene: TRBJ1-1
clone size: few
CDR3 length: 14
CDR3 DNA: TGTGCCAGCAGTTCAACAGGGCTTCCCACTGAAGCTTTCTTT
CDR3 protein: CASSSTGLPTEAFF

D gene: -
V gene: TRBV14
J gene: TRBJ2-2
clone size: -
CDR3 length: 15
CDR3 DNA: TGTGCCAGCAGCCAAGTGTCGGTTAGCACCGGGGAGCTGTTTTTT
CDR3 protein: CASSQVSVSTGELFF

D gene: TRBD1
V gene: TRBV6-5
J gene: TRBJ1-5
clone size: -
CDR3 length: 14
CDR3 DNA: TGTGCCAGCAGTAACAGGGGTGGCAATCAGCCCCAGCATTTT
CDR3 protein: CASSNRGGNQPQHF

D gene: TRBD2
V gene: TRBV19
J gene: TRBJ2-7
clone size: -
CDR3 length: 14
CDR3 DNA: TGTGCCAGTAGTAGAACTAGCGGGAGTTACGAGCAGTACTTC
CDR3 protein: CASSRTSGSYEQYF

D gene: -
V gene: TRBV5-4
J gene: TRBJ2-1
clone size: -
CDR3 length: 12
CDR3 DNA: TGTGCCAGCAGCTCCGAGAGTGTTGAGCAGTTCTTC
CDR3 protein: CASSSESVEQFF

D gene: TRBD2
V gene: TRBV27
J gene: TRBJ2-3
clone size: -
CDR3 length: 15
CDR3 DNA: TGTGCCAGCAGTAGAACTAGCGGGAGTTGGGATACGCAGTATTTT
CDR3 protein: CASSRTSGSWDTQYF

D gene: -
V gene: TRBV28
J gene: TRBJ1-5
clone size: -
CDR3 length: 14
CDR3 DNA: TGTGCCAGCAGTTTAGGTACAGGGTTGCAGCCCCAGCATTTT
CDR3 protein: CASSLGTGLQPQHF

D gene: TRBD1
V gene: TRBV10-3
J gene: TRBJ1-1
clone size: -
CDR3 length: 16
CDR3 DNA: TGTGCCATCAGTGGGCTACAGGGGGCAATGAACACTGAAGCTTTCTTT
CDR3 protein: CAISGLQGAMNTEAFF

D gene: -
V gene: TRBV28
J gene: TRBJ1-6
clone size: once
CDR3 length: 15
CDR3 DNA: TGTGCCAGCAGGACAGGTGCTAACTATAATTCACCCCTCCACTTT
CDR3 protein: CASRTGANYNSPLHF

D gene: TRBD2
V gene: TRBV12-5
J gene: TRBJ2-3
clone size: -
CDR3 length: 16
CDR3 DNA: TGTGCTAGTGGTAGCCTCATTAGCGGGAGCACAGATACGCAGTATTTT
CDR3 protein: CASGSLISGSTDTQYF

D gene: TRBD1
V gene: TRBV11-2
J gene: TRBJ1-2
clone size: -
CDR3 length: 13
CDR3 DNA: TGTGCCAGCAGCCGGGACAGCCACTATGGCTACACCTTC
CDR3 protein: CASSRDSHYGYTF

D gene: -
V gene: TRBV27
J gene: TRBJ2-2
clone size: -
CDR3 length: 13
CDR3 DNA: TGTGCCAGCAGTTTTTCGAACACCGGGGAGCTGTTTTTT
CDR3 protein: CASSFSNTGELFF

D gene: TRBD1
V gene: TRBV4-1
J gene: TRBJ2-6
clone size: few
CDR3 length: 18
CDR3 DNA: TGCGCCAGCAGCCAAGATCGGACAGGGGCCTCTGGGGCCAACGTCCTGACTTTC
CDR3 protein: CASSQDRTGASGANVLTF

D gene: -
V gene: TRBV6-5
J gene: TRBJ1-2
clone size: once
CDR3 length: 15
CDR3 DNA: TGTGCCAGCAGTTACTCTGGGCAGGCGAGCTATGGCTACACCTTC
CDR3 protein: CASSYSGQASYGYTF

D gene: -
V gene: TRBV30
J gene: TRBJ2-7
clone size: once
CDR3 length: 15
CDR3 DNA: TGTGCCTGGAGTGCTCGGTCGCTCGGGATCTACGAGCAGTACTTC
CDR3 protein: CAWSARSLGIYEQYF

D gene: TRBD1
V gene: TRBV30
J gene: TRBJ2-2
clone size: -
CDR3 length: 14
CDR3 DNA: TGTGCCTGGAGTGGGACAGGGAACACCGGGGAGCTGTTTTTT
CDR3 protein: CAWSGTGNTGELFF

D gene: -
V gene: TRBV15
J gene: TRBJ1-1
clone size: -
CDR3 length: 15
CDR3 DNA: TGTGCCACCAGCAGAGATCCGCCCAGGAACACTGAAGCTTTCTTT
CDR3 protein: CATSRDPPRNTEAFF

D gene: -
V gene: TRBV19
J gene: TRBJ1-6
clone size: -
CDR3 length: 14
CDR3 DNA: TGTGCCAGTAGTATAGTCGGCCATAATTCACCCCTCCACTTT
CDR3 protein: CASSIVGHNSPLHF

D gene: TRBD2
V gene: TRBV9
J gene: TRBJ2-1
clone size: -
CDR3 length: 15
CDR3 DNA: TGTGCCAGCAGCAGCGGGGGGGCCTCCTACAATGAGCAGTTCTTC
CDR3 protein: CASSSGGASYNEQFF

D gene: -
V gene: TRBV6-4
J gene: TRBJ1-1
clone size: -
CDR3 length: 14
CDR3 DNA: TGTGCCAGCAGTGACGGGGGGACGAACACTGAAGCTTTCTTT
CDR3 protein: CASSDGGTNTEAFF

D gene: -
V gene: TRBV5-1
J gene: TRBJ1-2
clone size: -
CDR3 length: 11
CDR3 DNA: TGCGCCAGCAGCTTGGACAGTTTCTACACCTTC
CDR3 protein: CASSLDSFYTF

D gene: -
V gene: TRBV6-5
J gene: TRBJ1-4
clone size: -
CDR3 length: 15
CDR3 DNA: TGTGCCAGCAGTTACTCCCAGGGAAGGGGTGAAAAACTGTTTTTT
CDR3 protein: CASSYSQGRGEKLFF

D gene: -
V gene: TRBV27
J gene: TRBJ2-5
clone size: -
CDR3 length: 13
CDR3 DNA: TGTGCCAGCAGTTCGTGGGACCAAGAGACCCAGTACTTC
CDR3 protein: CASSSWDQETQYF

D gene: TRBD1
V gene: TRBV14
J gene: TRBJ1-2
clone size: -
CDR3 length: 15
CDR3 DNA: TGTGCCAGCAGCCCACAGGGGGCCTTAAACTATGGCTACACCTTC
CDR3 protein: CASSPQGALNYGYTF

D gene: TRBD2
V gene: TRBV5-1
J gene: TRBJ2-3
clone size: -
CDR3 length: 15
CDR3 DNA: TGCGCCAGCAGCTTCGTTTGGCGGGAGAGGGATACGCAGTATTTT
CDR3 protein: CASSFVWRERDTQYF

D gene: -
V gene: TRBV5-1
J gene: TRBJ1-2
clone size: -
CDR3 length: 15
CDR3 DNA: TGCGCCAGCAGCTTAGGGCAGGCGCGGGACTATGGCTACACCTTC
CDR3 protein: CASSLGQARDYGYTF

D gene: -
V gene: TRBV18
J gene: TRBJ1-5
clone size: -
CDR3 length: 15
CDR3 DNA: TGTGCCAGCTCAATTTCGACAGGAGGGAATCAGCCCCAGCATTTT
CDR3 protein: CASSISTGGNQPQHF

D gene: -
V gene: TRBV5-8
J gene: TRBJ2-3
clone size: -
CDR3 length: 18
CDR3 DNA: TGTGCCAGCAGCTTGATCCGCGGGAAGAGGGGTTACACAGATACGCAGTATTTT
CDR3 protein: CASSLIRGKRGYTDTQYF

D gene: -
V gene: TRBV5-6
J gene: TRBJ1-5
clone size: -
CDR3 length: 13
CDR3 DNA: TGTGCCAGCAGCTTGTCGGTTCAACAGCCCCAGCATTTT
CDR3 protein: CASSLSVQQPQHF

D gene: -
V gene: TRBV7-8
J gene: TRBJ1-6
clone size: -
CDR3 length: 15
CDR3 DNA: TGTGCCAGCAGCTTACTCGATCTCTCCGGTTCACCCCTCCACTTT
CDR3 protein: CASSLLDLSGSPLHF

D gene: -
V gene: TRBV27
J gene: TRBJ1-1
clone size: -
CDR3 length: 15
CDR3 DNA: TGTGCCAGCAGTCCGGCAGTGGGGCGGGACACTGAAGCTTTCTTT
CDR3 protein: CASSPAVGRDTEAFF

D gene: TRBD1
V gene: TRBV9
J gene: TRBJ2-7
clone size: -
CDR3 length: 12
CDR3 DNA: TGTGCCAGCAGCGGTCAGGGGGACGAGCAGTACTTC
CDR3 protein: CASSGQGDEQYF

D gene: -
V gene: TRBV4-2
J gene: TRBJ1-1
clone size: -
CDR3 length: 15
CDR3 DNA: TGTGCCAGCAGCCAAGGACTCCGGAGGAACACTGAAGCTTTCTTT
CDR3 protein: CASSQGLRRNTEAFF

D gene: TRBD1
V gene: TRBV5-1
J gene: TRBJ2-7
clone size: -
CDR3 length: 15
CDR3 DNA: TGCGCCAGCAGCGGAGGACAGGGTTTTTCCTACGAGCAGTACTTC
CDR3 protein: CASSGGQGFSYEQYF

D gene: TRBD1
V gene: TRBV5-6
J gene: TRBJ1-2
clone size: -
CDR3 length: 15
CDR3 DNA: TGTGCCAGCAGCTTAGCCGGGACAGTGAACTATGGCTACACCTTC
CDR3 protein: CASSLAGTVNYGYTF

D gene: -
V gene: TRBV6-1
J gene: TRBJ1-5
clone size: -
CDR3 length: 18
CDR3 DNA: TGTGCCAGCAGTGTCATGGAGCACAGGGCACTCCCCAATCAGCCCCAGCATTTT
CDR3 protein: CASSVMEHRALPNQPQHF

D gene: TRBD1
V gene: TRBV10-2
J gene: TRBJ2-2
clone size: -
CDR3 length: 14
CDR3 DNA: TGCGCCAGCGTTCCCGGGACAGCCGCCGGGGAGCTGTTTTTT
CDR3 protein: CASVPGTAAGELFF

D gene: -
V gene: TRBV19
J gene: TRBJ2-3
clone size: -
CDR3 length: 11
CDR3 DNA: TGTGCCAGTAGTATAGTCGGTACGCAGTATTTT
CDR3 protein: CASSIVGTQYF

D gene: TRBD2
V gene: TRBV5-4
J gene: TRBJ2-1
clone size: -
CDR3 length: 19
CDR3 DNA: TGTGCCAGCAGCTTGGTGGGACTAGCGGGAGTAGGGTCCTACAATGAGCAGTTCTTC
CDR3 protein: CASSLVGLAGVGSYNEQFF

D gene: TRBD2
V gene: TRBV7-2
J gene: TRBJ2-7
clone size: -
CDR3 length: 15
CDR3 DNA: TGTGCCAGCAGCTTGCCTAGCGGGGGGGCCTACGAGCAGTACTTC
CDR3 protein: CASSLPSGGAYEQYF

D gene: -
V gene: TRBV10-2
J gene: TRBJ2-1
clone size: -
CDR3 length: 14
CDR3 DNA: TGCGCCAGCAGTGAGCGGGCAGGGCGGAATGAGCAGTTCTTC
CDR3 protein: CASSERAGRNEQFF

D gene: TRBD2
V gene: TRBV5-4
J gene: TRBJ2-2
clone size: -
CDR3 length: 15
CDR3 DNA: TGTGCCAGCAGCCCCGTGACTAGCTTCACCGGGGAGCTGTTTTTT
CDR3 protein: CASSPVTSFTGELFF

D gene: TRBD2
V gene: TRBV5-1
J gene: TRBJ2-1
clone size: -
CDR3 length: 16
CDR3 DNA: TGCGCCAGCAGACGGGGGGCTAGCGGGAGGGACAATGAGCAGTTCTTC
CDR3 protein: CASRRGASGRDNEQFF

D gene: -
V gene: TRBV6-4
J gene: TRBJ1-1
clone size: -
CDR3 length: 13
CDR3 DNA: TGTGCCAGCAGTGAAAAGTCGAACACTGAAGCTTTCTTT
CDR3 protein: CASSEKSNTEAFF

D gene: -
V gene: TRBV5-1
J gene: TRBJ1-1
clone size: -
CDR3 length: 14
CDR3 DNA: TGCGCCAGCAGCCAACTGACAGAGAACACTGAAGCTTTCTTT
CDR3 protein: CASSQLTENTEAFF

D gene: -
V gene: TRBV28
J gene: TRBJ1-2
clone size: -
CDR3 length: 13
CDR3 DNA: TGTGCCAGCAGGGACAGAGCTAACTATGGCTACACCTTC
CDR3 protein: CASRDRANYGYTF

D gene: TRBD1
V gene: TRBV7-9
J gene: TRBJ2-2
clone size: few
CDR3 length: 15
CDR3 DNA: TGTGCCAGCAGCTTAGACAGGGGGAGCACCGGGGAGCTGTTTTTT
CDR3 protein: CASSLDRGSTGELFF